This T cell receptor (beta chain) was recorded in a study of T cells after yellow fever vaccination. Across the study: Preparing low-cell-number fractions relied on SMART-Seq v4 Ultra Low Input.

TCRdb recomputed calls from the 5' RACE reads with MiXCR, one row per CDR3 protein. The table lists roughly 340,000 distinct CDR3 sequences, 8.7% of them singletons. About this clonotype itself: Its antigen is undetermined.

Study-level points and caveats: Contaminants from the bulk population, in the form of abundant clonotypes, could be found in FACS-sorted repertoires. Most clones from primary vaccination were detected again post-booster (roughly 96% CD4, roughly 90% CD8). Though weaker, the secondary response peaked faster, on day 5 versus 15.

The germline V gene has CDR1 SNHLY and CDR2 FYNNEI. The ends lost 6 bases at V and 5 bases at J; junction bases unmatched: 7. The CDR3 is 14 residues long. V and J are TRBV2 and TRBJ1-1, with 9 bases identical to TRBD1. The sequence derives from a man between 18 and 35 years old who received the YFV17D yellow fever vaccine. Source: PBMCs, taken on the day of the first yellow fever vaccination. The DNA of the CDR3 is TGTGCCAGCAGCCTTACAGGGGGCGAAACTGAAGCTTTCTTT. Translation gives CASSLTGGETEAFF.